Presented here are 2 T cell receptor beta chains from one specimen sequenced in a study of blood T cell repertoires in COVID-19. Measured with immunoSEQ multiplex PCR; TCRdb has only the in-frame clones, and not every one. The data contain approximately 100,000 clones, about 85% of them singletons. Sequences were obtained from peripheral blood. These receptors came from a woman aged 80 or over with acute or convalescent COVID-19.

The CDR3 region is CASSLGPRGGSRNIQYF. CDR3 DNA: TGTGCCAGCAGCTTAGGGCCGCGTGGAGGTTCGAGGAACATTCAGTACTTC. This chain connects TRBV11-2 to TRBJ2-4, with D possibly TRBD2 on 5 matching bases. The V end was cut by 1 base, the J end by 7 bases, with 20 bases between. From germline, CDR1 is SGHAT and CDR2 FQNNGV. The CDR3 has 17 amino acids.

The V and J genes are TRBV5-5 and TRBJ2-1; the match to TRBD2 covers 7 bases. The CDR3 spans 14 residues. Germline V lookup: CDR1 SGHKS, CDR2 YYEKEE (reference sequence). With 3 bases clipped from V and 8 bases from J, the junction kept 8 bases outside the gene matches. The CDR3 sequence: CASSSIRGVDEQFF. The CDR3, as DNA: TGTGCCAGCAGCTCCATTCGGGGGGTAGATGAGCAGTTCTTC.